The subject of this entry is one T cell receptor (beta chain). Its antigen target is currently unknown. Base qualities are not at hand, and no much larger clone is one base apart. This record belongs to a study of shared clonotypes between healthy human individuals (dated by TCRdb to 2018 to 2020). Looking at the study overall: The cohort comprised two women and a few men aged 18 to 49 years. Different laboratories and diverse techniques were used to prepare libraries and sequence TCR repertoires, to increase sequencing depth and limit assay-specific biases. Per donor, three plates each were used for CD4 naive and CD4 memory, two for CD8 naive, and one for CD8 memory. To estimate repertoire size and how much clonotype sharing occurs between individuals, the study deeply sequenced the blood TCR repertoires of about five healthy adults. Each donor's leukapheresis produced roughly between roughly 0.85 and 9.5 billion PBMCs.

The donors were healthy, HIV-negative adults who had no recently reported acute infections or vaccinations. All donors were Caucasian adults living in Nashville, Tennessee, USA. CD4+ T cells were enriched by magnetic negative selection; naive cells were then positively selected on CD45RA, and the negative fraction formed the memory subset. After blood collection by leukapheresis, PBMCs were isolated using Ficoll-Histopaque density gradient centrifugation and then cryopreserved in the vapor phase of liquid nitrogen. Analytical flow cytometry was used to check the purity and quantity of each magnetically sorted T cell population. From each sorted fraction, genomic DNA was isolated and quantified by UV absorbance on a Nanodrop 2000c. TCR CDR3 regions were amplified from genomic DNA by multiplex PCR using the deep immunoSEQ assay. Genomic DNA extracted from each cell subset was distributed evenly over all wells of several immunoSEQ 96-well plates, and each plate served as one replicate. For sorted subsets, roughly 200 ng genomic DNA, equal to 30,000 or so T cell genomes, was loaded into each replicate PCR. Purified libraries were quantified with a Qubit 3.0 fluorometer, sized on a Bioanalyzer 2100, and re-quantified with the KAPA Library Quantification kit. Each immunoSEQ 96-well plate was sequenced on its own single-read 150-cycle Illumina NextSeq 550 flow cell. The study's processing was this. Because the immunoSEQ output included only junctional sequences and no quality scores, the filtering could not be the same as the filtering used for full-length reads. To assign V/J genes and CDR3, sequences were annotated using PyIR, a Python wrapper for IgBLAST v1.9, with IMGT germline references. Reads were filtered out if the reads had weak V/J assignments (E-value above 1e-6), no CDR3, stop codons, out-of-frame junctions, or ambiguous translated residues. V3J clonotypes were defined as sequences sharing the same inferred V gene, J gene, and CDR3 amino acid sequence. The percentage overlap between two repertoires was calculated by dividing the number of shared unique clonotypes by the size of the smaller repertoire. RTK rarefaction, the Chao1 estimator, and Recon v2.1 estimates of unobserved clonotypes were used to assess repertoire richness. Generation probabilities for all TCRbeta clonotypes obtained by the gDNA method from a few donors were computed using OLGA. Held by TCRdb, this immuneACCESS table contains in-frame sequences only and omits some clones. Under half of the omission traces to an unresolved V gene where checked; the cause of the rest is unknown. The V and J calls and the clone size are those of that table, but D and trimming were determined from the DNA. Here the sample has 550,000 to 800,000 clones; less than 85% occur a single time. The biggest ten clones account for over 1.5% of the sample.

Findings and caveats that apply to the study as a whole: Sharing across a few donors was observed for around 4.8% of naive CD4, 3% to 4% of naive CD8, 2.3% of memory CD4, and approximately 0.41% of memory CD8 clonotypes. Incomplete sequencing was indicated by rarefaction of sorted-subset datasets, despite the large sequencing depth. Sampling was restricted to blood, and TCR repertoires in tissue are likely to differ from TCR repertoires in blood. Because the study included a small number of donors, the genetic and exposure-history diversity represented was limited. Based on pairwise subsampling, the degree of clonotype sharing among donors was expected to be affected by sequencing depth. Compared with non-shared clonotypes, the clonotypes found in all four sorted-subset donors had higher generation probabilities. Estimated clonotype richness was generally larger for naive than for memory subsets.

CDR3 length: 16 amino acids, cysteine to phenylalanine. The read is trimmed to its CDR3 DNA, 48 bases read in frame from base 1. Sequences MGHDK (CDR1) and SYGVNS (CDR2) are obtained from the germline V gene. Clipping removes 4 bases from V and 0 bases from J, with 7 as the unmatched junction base count. This clonotype was obtained from a woman in her twenties or thirties in good health. Sequenced input: memory CD4+ T cells sorted from blood. The label giving this sample's cell subset or site can be read as: CD45RA-negative fraction. The sequence is built from TRBV25-1 and TRBJ2-3; 7 bases in the junction line up with TRBD1. The CDR3 amino acid sequence is: CASSVRGTASTDTQYF. The nucleotides are TGTGCCAGCAGTGTACGAGGGACAGCTAGCACAGATACGCAGTATTTT.